This T cell receptor beta chain was retrieved from a study of T cell responses to AZD1222 COVID-19 vaccine. General observations from the study: Most donors were white British and more were female, and clonal diversity was possibly underestimated.

Using immunoSEQ multiplex PCR, the repertoire was profiled, and TCRdb retains in-frame clones only, with some absent. The sample holds about 54,000 clones; more than 80% are singletons and the top ten take 14%. As to this clone: Antigen: not known.

The input for sequencing was peripheral blood, taken 28 days after the second AZD1222 dose. The sequence was collected from an adult who received the AZD1222 COVID-19 vaccine.

The CDR3 loop is CASLGFSYEQYF. CDR3 DNA: TGTGCCAGCCTGGGCTTCTCCTACGAGCAGTACTTC. The rearrangement joins TRBV5-4 to TRBJ2-7, with D hard to call. Trimming shortened V by 7 bases and J by 0 bases, and 8 bases separated the two germline ends. Germline CDR1 and CDR2: SGHNT and YYREEE (reference sequence). The CDR3 loop spans 12 amino acids.